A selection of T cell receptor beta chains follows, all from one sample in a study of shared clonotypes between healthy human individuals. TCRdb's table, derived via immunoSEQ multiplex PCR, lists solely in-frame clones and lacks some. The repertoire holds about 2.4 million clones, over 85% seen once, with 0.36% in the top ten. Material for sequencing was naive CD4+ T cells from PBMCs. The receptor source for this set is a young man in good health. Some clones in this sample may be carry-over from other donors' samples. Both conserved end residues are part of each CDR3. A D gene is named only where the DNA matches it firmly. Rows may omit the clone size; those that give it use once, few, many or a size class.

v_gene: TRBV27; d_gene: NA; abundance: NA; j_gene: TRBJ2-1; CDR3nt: TGTGCCAGCAGCCTTCGCCTGTGGCGGGAGCAGTTCTTC; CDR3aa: CASSLRLWREQFF
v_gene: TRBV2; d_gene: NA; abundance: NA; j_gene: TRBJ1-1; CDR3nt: TGTGCCAGCAGTGAGGAGGCTTTGGGCACTGAAGCTTTCTTT; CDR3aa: CASSEEALGTEAFF
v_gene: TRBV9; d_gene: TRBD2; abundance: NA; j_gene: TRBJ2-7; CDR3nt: TGTGCCAGCAGCGCCAGACTAGCGGGAGGCGAGCAGTACTTC; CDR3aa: CASSARLAGGEQYF
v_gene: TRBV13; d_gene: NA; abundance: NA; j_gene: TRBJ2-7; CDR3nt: TGTGCCAGCAGCTTACATGGATACGAGCAGTACTTC; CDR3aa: CASSLHGYEQYF
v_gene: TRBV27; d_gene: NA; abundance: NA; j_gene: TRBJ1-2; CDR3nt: TGTGCCAGCAGTTTATCGGGCCAGCCGGGCTACACCTTC; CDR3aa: CASSLSGQPGYTF
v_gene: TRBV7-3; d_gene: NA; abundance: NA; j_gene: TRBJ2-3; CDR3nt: TGTGCCAGCAGCCCCACGCAAGCGGATACGCAGTATTTT; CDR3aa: CASSPTQADTQYF
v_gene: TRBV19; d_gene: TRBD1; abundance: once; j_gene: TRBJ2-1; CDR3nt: TGTGCCAGTAGTATGGCCGGGACAGGGGAGTTCTTC; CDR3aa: CASSMAGTGEFF
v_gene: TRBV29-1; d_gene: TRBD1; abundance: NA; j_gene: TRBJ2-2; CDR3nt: TGCAGCGTGGACAGGGGGACCGGGGAGCTGTTTTTT; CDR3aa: CSVDRGTGELFF
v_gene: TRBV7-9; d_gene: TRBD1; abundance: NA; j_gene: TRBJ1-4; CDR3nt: TGTGCCAGCAGCTCTTCCCGGACAGGGACGAATGAAAAACTGTTTTTT; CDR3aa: CASSSSRTGTNEKLFF
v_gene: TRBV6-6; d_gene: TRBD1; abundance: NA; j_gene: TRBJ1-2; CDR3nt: TGTGCCAGCAGAAAAGATGGACAGGGGGCATATGGCTACACCTTC; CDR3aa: CASRKDGQGAYGYTF
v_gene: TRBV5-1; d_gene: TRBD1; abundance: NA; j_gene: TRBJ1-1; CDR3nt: TGCGCCAGCAGCTTGGGGACAGGGGGGAACACTGAAGCTTTCTTT; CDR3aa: CASSLGTGGNTEAFF
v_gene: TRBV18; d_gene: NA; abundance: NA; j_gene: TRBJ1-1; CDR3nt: TGTGCCAGCTCACAACTAGGGGTATCGTCGGAAGCTTTCTTT; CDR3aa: CASSQLGVSSEAFF
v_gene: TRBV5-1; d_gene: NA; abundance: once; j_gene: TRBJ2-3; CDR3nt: TGCGCCAGCAGCTTGGAAGGGGTCCCAGATACGCAGTATTTT; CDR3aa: CASSLEGVPDTQYF
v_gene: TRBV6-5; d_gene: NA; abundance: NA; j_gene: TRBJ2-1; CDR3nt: TGTGCCAGCAGTTACTGGGCCAACTCACTCTACAATGAGCAGTTCTTC; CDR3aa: CASSYWANSLYNEQFF
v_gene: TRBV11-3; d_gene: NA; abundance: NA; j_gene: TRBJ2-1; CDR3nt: TGTGCCAGCAGCTACAAGGAGGGTGAGCAGTTCTTC; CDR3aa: CASSYKEGEQFF
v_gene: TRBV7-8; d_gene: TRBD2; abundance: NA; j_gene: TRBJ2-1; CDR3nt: TGTGCCAGCAGCTTAGGTGGGAGGGCGTCAATGAGGGGTTCCTACAATGAGCAGTTCTTC; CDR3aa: CASSLGGRASMRGSYNEQFF
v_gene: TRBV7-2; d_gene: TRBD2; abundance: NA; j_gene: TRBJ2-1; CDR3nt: TGTGCCAGCAGCTTAGTCAGTCCGGCACTAGCGGGAGAGGGTAATGAGCAGTTCTTC; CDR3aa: CASSLVSPALAGEGNEQFF
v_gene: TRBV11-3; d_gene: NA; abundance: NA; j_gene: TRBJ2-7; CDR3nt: TGTGCCAGCAGCTTAACGGGAACCTACGAGCAGTACTTC; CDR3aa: CASSLTGTYEQYF
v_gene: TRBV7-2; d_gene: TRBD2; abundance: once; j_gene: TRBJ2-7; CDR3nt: TGTGCCAGCAGCTTAGGAGGAGTTAGCGGGGAGCAGTACTTC; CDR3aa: CASSLGGVSGEQYF
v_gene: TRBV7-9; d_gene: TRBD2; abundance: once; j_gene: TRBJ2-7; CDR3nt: TGTGCCAGCAGCACAGGGACTAGCGGGACTTACGAGCAGTACTTC; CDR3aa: CASSTGTSGTYEQYF
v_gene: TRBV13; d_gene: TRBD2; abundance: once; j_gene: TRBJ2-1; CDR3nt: TGTGCCAGCAGCTCAACCGGGACTACGGTTTGGGAGCAGTTCTTC; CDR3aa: CASSSTGTTVWEQFF
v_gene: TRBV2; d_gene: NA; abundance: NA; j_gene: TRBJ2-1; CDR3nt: TGTGCCAGCAGTACGAGGGTAGAAGGGTTCTTC; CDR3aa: CASSTRVEGFF
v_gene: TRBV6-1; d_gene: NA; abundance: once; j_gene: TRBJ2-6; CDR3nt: TGTGCCAGCAGTGGTGACAGGTGGGAGGCCAACGTCCTGACTTTC; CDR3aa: CASSGDRWEANVLTF
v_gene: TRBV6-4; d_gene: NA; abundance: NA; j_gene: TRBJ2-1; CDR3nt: TGTGCCAGCTCCGACGGGAGCTCCTACAATGAGCAGTTCTTC; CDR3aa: CASSDGSSYNEQFF
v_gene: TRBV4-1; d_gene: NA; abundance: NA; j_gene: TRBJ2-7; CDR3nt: TGCGCCAGCAGCCAAGCCTATACAGGGACCTACGAGCAGTACTTC; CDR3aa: CASSQAYTGTYEQYF
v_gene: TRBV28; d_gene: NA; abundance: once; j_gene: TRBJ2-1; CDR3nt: TGTGCCAGCAGTTTACCTGCCCTAAAGGAGCAGTTCTTC; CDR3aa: CASSLPALKEQFF
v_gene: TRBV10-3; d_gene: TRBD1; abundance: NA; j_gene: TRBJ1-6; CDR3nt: TGTGCCATCAGTGAGTGGGGACAGGGTGGGTCACCCCTCCACTTT; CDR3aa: CAISEWGQGGSPLHF
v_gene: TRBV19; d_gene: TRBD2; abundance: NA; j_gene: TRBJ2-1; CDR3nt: TGTGCCAGTAGTGCCGGGACTAGCGGTGAGCAGTTCTTC; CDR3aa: CASSAGTSGEQFF
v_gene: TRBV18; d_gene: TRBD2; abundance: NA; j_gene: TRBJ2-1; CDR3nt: TGTGCCAGCTCACCACTCCTGGGACTAGCGGTTGAGGTGGGTGAGCAGTTCTTC; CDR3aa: CASSPLLGLAVEVGEQFF
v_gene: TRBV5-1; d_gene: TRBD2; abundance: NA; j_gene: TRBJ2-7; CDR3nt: TGCGCCAGCAGCTTGACCCCACTAGCGGGAGGTCAAATCTACGAGCAGTACTTC; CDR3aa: CASSLTPLAGGQIYEQYF
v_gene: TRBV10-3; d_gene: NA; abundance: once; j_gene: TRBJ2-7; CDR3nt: TGTGCCATCAGTGATGGAACGGGGCAGGGGCAGTACTTC; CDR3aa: CAISDGTGQGQYF
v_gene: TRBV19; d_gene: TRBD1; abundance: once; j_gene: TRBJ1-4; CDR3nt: TGTGCCAGTAGTGGGCGACAGGGGGCGAGTGAAAAACTGTTTTTT; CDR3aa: CASSGRQGASEKLFF
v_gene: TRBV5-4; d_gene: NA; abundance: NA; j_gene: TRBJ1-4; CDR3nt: TGTGCCAGCAGCGCGACAGGCCTGAATGAAAAACTGTTTTTT; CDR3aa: CASSATGLNEKLFF
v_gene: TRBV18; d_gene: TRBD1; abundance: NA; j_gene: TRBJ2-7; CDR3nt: TGTGCCAGCTCACGGGGGACAGGGTCTGGGTCCTACGAGCAGTACTTC; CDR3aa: CASSRGTGSGSYEQYF
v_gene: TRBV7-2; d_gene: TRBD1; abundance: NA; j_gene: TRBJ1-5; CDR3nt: TGTGCCAGCAGCTTCGACAGGGCTAGCAATCAGCCCCAGCATTTT; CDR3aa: CASSFDRASNQPQHF
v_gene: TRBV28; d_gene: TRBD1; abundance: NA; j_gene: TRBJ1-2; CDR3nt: TGTGCCAGCAGTTTGGTCCAGGGGGCCCCCCCTGGCTATGGCTACACCTTC; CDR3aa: CASSLVQGAPPGYGYTF
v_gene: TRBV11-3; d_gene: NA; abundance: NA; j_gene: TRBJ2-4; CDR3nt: TGTGCCAGCAGCTTAGTCCGGGGCTCGGATCGATTAGCCAAAAACATTCAGTACTTC; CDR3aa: CASSLVRGSDRLAKNIQYF
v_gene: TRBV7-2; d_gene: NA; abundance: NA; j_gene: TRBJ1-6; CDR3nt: TGTGCCAGCAGCTTAGTCGGAGGGTCGCCCTCCCTCCACTTT; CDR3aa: CASSLVGGSPSLHF
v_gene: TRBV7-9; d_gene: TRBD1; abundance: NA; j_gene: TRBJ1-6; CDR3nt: TGTGCCAGCAGCCGGGACAGGGAGGATTCACCCCTCCACTTT; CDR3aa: CASSRDREDSPLHF
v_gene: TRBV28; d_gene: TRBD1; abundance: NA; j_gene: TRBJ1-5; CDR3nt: TGTGCCAGCAGGTCCGGGACAGGGGCGACCTCCCTGCAGCCCCAGCATTTT; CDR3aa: CASRSGTGATSLQPQHF
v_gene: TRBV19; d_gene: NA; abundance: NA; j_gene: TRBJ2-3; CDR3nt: TGTGCCAGTAGCCCAAGGTGGCAAGGGGGAGATACGCAGTATTTT; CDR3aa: CASSPRWQGGDTQYF
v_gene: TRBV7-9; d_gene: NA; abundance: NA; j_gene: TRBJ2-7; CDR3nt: TGTGCCAGCAGCTCCGCCGGGGGTGGTGGTTACGAGCAGTACTTC; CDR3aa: CASSSAGGGGYEQYF
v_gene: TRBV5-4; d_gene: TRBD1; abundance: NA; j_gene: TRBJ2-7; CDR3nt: TGTGCCAGCAGCTCCCGGGACAGGTCTTTGGGGGAGCAGTACTTC; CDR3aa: CASSSRDRSLGEQYF
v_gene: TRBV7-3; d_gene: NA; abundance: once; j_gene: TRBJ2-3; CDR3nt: TGTGCCAGCAGCTTAACCCCTGGGGTGGGCGGGAGCACAGATACGCAGTATTTT; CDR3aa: CASSLTPGVGGSTDTQYF
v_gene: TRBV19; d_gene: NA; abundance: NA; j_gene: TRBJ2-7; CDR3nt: TGTGCCAGTAGTATTGGTCGTTTCGCCGAGCAGTACTTC; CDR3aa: CASSIGRFAEQYF
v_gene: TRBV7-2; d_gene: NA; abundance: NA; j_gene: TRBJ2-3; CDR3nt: TGTGCCAGCAGCTTAGCCCGATTAGATACGCAGTATTTT; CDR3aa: CASSLARLDTQYF
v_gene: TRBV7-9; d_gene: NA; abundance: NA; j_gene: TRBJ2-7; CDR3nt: TGTGCCAGCAGCTCCCGCGTCTCGGGCGGCGTCGAGCAGTACTTC; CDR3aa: CASSSRVSGGVEQYF
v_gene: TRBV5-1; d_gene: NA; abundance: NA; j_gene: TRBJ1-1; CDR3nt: TGCGCCAGCAGCATCTATGGGGGGAGCACTGAAGCTTTCTTT; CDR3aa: CASSIYGGSTEAFF
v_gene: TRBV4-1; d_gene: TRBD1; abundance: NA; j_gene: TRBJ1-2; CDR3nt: TGCGCCAGCAGCCCCGGGACAGTGGGAGAGAGGGGCTACACCTTC; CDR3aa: CASSPGTVGERGYTF
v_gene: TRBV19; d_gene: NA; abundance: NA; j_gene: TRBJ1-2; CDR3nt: TGTGCCAGTAGTATGGAGTACAGTACATCCTATGGCTACACCTTC; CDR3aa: CASSMEYSTSYGYTF
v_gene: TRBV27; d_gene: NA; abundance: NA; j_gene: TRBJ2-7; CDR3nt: TGTGCCAGCAGTTACGGCGGCGGCGGGTACGAGCAGTACTTC; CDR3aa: CASSYGGGGYEQYF